This entry is about one TCR beta chain. MiXCR, run by TCRdb on the 5' RACE reads, gives a single entry per CDR3 protein. Here the sample spans under 650,000 distinct CDR3 sequences, 18% being singletons. V lost 0 bases to trimming and J lost 6 bases, with 16 bases between them. Germline CDR1 reads MGHRA; CDR2 reads YSYEKL. This CDR3 is built from 16 residues. These data come from a study of T-cell memory formation after mild COVID-19. The chain carries TRBV4-1 and TRBJ2-3; unclear D gene. Sequencing was done on a sample of PBMCs or a T cell subset sorted from them (not recorded which). The TCR was taken from an adult woman who had mild COVID-19 (a few samples of this study predate the infection). Cell type and time point are not known. The CDR3 sequence is CASSQDRTGSWDTQYF. The CDR3, as DNA: TGCGCCAGCAGCCAAGATCGAACTGGGTCGTGGGATACGCAGTATTTT.